The 8 T cell receptor beta chains listed next were all sequenced from one sample in a study of CD8 T cells in ankylosing spondylitis. Findings of the study overall: Characteristic of ankylosing spondylitis blood, it appeared, was a TCR beta motif comprising 7 to 9 highly homologous variants.

These receptors have no identified antigens. Each CDR3 protein gets one entry after TCRdb re-called the 5' RACE reads with MiXCR. The table includes 130,000 or so distinct CDR3 sequences, 17% detected once. Sequencing was performed on blood, either unsorted or a sorted T cell fraction (not recorded which). These receptors originate from a male donor with ankylosing spondylitis.

This clonotype was picked up many times. V and J are TRBV29-1 and TRBJ1-4, with D maybe TRBD1 (5 bases). Germline V CDR1 and CDR2: SQVTM, ANQGSEA. The CDR3 consists of 12 residues. V shed 7 bases and J shed 8 bases, with 14 bases lying between them. CDR3 coding DNA: TGCAGCGGAGGGACGGGGGTCGAAAAACTGTTTTTT. It yields the protein CSGGTGVEKLFF.

The rearrangement uses TRBV5-6 and TRBJ2-7, with a weak D call TRBD2 (7 bases). CDR1 is SGHDT and CDR2 is YYEEEE in the germline V gene. Trimming shortened V by 6 bases and J by 6 bases, and 13 bases separated the two germline ends. This CDR3 is built from 12 residues. CDR3 coding DNA: TGTGCCAGCACCCTAGGGGGGGGCGAGCAGTACTTC. This translates into CASTLGGGEQYF.

V and J are TRBV6-5 and TRBJ2-1; 10 nucleotides agree with TRBD2. The J segment lost 3 bases and the V segment lost 5 bases, leaving 7 bases of the junction unmatched. CDR3 length: 16 residues. Germline V gene lookup returns CDR1 MNHEY and CDR2 SVGAGI. CDR3 amino acids: CASSNHWTSGYNEQFF. DNA of the CDR3: TGTGCCAGCAGTAACCACTGGACTAGCGGCTACAATGAGCAGTTCTTC.

This clonotype was seen many times. This chain links TRBV7-9 with TRBJ2-7; D tentatively reads TRBD1 or TRBD2 (5 bases each). This CDR3 is built from 12 residues. Germline CDR1 SEHNR, CDR2 FQNEAQ (reference sequence). V dropped 2 bases and J dropped 8 bases, with 10 bases sitting between them. The CDR3 loop reads CASSLSPGQQYF. Here the CDR3 DNA reads TGTGCCAGCAGCTTATCCCCGGGGCAGCAGTACTTC.

This clonotype has just a few counts. The chain carries TRBV5-1 and TRBJ2-7; 7 bases agree with TRBD2. Germline CDR1 reads SGHRS; CDR2 reads YFSETQ. The CDR3 totals 15 residues. Unmatched junction bases numbered 7, after V lost 4 bases and J lost 0 bases. CDR3 sequence reads: CASSGGSGDSYEQYF. The CDR3 coding sequence is TGCGCCAGCAGCGGGGGGAGCGGGGACTCCTACGAGCAGTACTTC.

This clonotype occurred a few times. The chain combines TRBV7-9 with TRBJ2-1, with D hard to call. In germline, CDR1 is SEHNR, CDR2 FQNEAQ (reference sequence). V was shortened by 3 bases and J by 9 bases, with 12 bases between the two germline ends. This CDR3 is 13 amino acids long. CDR3 in DNA: TGTGCCAGCAGCTTCGAAGTAGACGGTGAGCAGTTCTTC. This translates into CASSFEVDGEQFF. Looking up the rest from reference TRBV7-9 and TRBJ2-1 gives the full variable domain: DTGVSQNPRHKITKRGQNVTFRCDPISEHNRLYWYRQTLGQGPEFLTYFQNEAQLEKSRLLSDRFSAERPKGSFSTLEIQRTEQGDSAMYLCASSFEVDGEQFFGPGTRLTVL.

This clonotype has a handful of counts. The chain is built from TRBV20-1 and TRBJ2-1, with 9 bases identical to TRBD1. This CDR3 spans 14 amino acids. Germline loops: CDR1 DFQATT, CDR2 SNEGSKA (reference sequence). V gave up 0 bases and J gave up 7 bases; unmatched junction bases: 4. The DNA for the CDR3 is TGCAGTGCTAGAGATCGACAGGGGGGTAATGAGCAGTTCTTC. Its translation: CSARDRQGGNEQFF.

The chain employs TRBV7-2 and TRBJ2-5; D is unclear. The length of the CDR3 is 13 residues. Germline V lookup: CDR1 SGHTA, CDR2 FQGNSA. The V and J ends lost 3 bases and 7 bases respectively, with 12 bases between them. CDR3 coding DNA: TGTGCCAGCAGCTTTGGCCTGGCGGCGACCCAGTACTTC. This encodes CASSFGLAATQYF.